Listed here are 10 T cell receptor beta chains from one sample, sequenced in a study of glioma-infiltrating T cells after dendritic cell vaccination. Here immunoSEQ multiplex PCR was the method, and the copy in TCRdb shows in-frame clones only, minus some. The sample shows over 55,000 clones, about four fifths of them seen only once. The sequencing here drew on blood, taken before dendritic cell vaccination. All receptors come from a human donor with glioblastoma.

The rearrangement uses TRBV5-1 and TRBJ1-1; D unclear. Germline assignment: CDR1 SGHRS and CDR2 YFSETQ. V lost 4 bases and J 3 bases, leaving 13 bases between the germline ends. The CDR3 spans 14 residues. The CDR3 loop reads CASSPFEGDTEAFF. The DNA for the CDR3 is TGCGCCAGCAGCCCTTTTGAGGGCGACACTGAAGCTTTCTTT.

This chain's CDR3 is CASSDSRTGGRYGYTF. In DNA, the CDR3 is TGTGCCAGCAGTGACTCTCGGACAGGGGGCAGATATGGCTACACCTTC. This chain connects TRBV6-4 to TRBJ1-2; 11 nucleotides match TRBD1. The CDR3 has 16 amino acids. Germline V gene sequence: CDR1 MRHNA, CDR2 SNTAGT. Trimming at V came to 0 bases and at J to 5 bases, leaving 5 bases not matched to a gene.

The V gene is TRBV11-1, the J gene TRBJ1-1, with D maybe TRBD1 (6 bases). Trimming took off 6 bases at V and 6 bases at J, with 17 bases between the two ends. Germline-derived CDR1 and CDR2 are SGHAT and FQDESV (reference sequence). This CDR3 comprises 14 residues. The CDR3 DNA reads as TGTGCCAGCAGGCCAAATACAGGGTCGTCTGAAGCTTTCTTT. It translates to CASRPNTGSSEAFF.

This clone was recorded only once. The rearrangement joins TRBV9 to TRBJ1-1, with D perhaps TRBD1 (5 bases). The ends were cut back, 2 bases at V and 7 bases at J, with 12 bases in the middle. The CDR3 sequence is 13 residues long. Germline assignment: CDR1 SGDLS and CDR2 YYNGEE. CDR3 coding DNA: TGTGCCAGCAGCGTCGACAGTAAATTTGAAGCTTTCTTT. Residues: CASSVDSKFEAFF.

The chain carries TRBV30 and TRBJ2-7; 9 bases are a match to TRBD1. V shed 2 bases, J shed 4 bases, and the junction held 6 bases outside the gene matches. The CDR3 contains 14 residues. Germline CDR1 reads GTSNPN; CDR2 reads SVGIG (reference sequence). CDR3 bases: TGTGCCTGGAGTCCGGGACAGGGCCTGTACGAGCAGTACTTC. Translation gives CAWSPGQGLYEQYF.

For the CDR3, the DNA is TGTGCCAGCAGCAAACGAGGGGGAAACACCATATATTTT. It specifies CASSKRGGNTIYF. The genes are TRBV21-1 and TRBJ1-3. TRBV21-1 is annotated as a pseudogene. CDR3 length equals 13 residues.

V usage is TRBV7-3 and J usage is TRBJ1-2, with TRBD1 as a possible D gene (6 bases). The CDR3 covers 15 residues. The V end lost 5 bases, the J end lost 2 bases, and 15 bases lay between the germline ends. Germline CDR1 and CDR2: SGHTA and FQGTGA. CDR3 DNA: TGTGCCAGCAGCAAAGGGGGGGCGGAGAACTATGGCTACACCTTC. It translates to CASSKGGAENYGYTF.

This clone was counted only a few times. The chain links TRBV9 to TRBJ1-6; perhaps TRBD1 as D (6 bases). CDR1 is SGDLS, CDR2 YYNGEE, per germline. This CDR3 is 15 amino acids long. V was clipped by 0 bases and J by 10 bases, with 14 bases between them. The chain's CDR3 is CASSVEQGVGSPLHF. In nucleotides, the CDR3 is TGTGCCAGCAGCGTAGAACAGGGCGTGGGGTCACCCCTCCACTTT.

CDR3 loop: CASSATTGQGNTGELFF. CDR3 nucleotide sequence: TGTGCCAGCAGTGCTACTACGGGACAGGGTAATACCGGGGAGCTGTTTTTT. The V gene is TRBV2, the J gene TRBJ2-2; 9 bases fit TRBD1. CDR1 and CDR2 from the germline V gene are SNHLY and FYNNEI. V shed 4 bases, J shed 5 bases, and the junction held 11 bases outside the gene matches. The CDR3 has 17 residues.

The rearrangement links TRBV6-1 to TRBJ1-1, with 7 bases matching TRBD1. Trimming cost V 6 bases and J 1 base; bases outside gene matches: 2. The CDR3 extends over 13 amino acids. Germline V lookup: CDR1 MNHNS, CDR2 SASEGT. In nucleotides, the CDR3 is TGTGCCAGCAGAGGACAGGAGAACACTGAAGCTTTCTTT. Translated: CASRGQENTEAFF.